Listed here are 31 T cell receptor beta chains from one sample, sequenced in a study of OX40 agonist ivuxolimab in advanced cancers. Clones were read by immunoSEQ multiplex PCR, and TCRdb kept only the in-frame ones, dropping some. This table has around 46,000 clones, more than 70% appearing once. The source material was CD4+ or CD8+ T cells sorted from blood, sampled in a trial of the OX40 agonist ivuxolimab. The receptor set was obtained from an adult with an advanced solid tumor such as melanoma, head and neck, liver or kidney cancer.

This chain uses TRBV5-1 with TRBJ1-2; TRBD1 matches at 7 bases. CDR1 SGHRS and CDR2 YFSETQ come from the germline V gene. V lost 1 base, J lost 3 bases, and 3 bases stayed unmatched. There are 14 residues in the CDR3. The CDR3 spells CASSLTGEDYGYTF. In nucleotides, the CDR3 is TGCGCCAGCAGCTTGACAGGGGAGGACTATGGCTACACCTTC.

The chain joins TRBV6-1 to TRBJ1-4; TRBD1 might be the D (5 bases). The CDR3 runs 12 residues. V shed 6 bases and J shed 7 bases, with 9 bases lying between them. The germline V gene encodes CDR1 MNHNS and CDR2 SASEGT. Here the CDR3 reads CASRQGSEKLFF. CDR3 bases: TGTGCCAGCAGGCAGGGAAGTGAAAAACTGTTTTTT.

This clone was detected a few times. J is TRBJ1-5 and V is TRBV27; no definite D call. This CDR3 comprises 13 residues. Trimming took 5 bases from V and 3 from J, leaving 8 bases between them. The V gene's germline CDR1 is MNHEY and CDR2 SMNVEV (reference sequence). For the CDR3, the DNA is TGTGCCAGCAGTCAACAGAACAATCAGCCCCAGCATTTT. Translated, it gives CASSQQNNQPQHF.

V gene TRBV29-1 combines with J gene TRBJ2-1, with a tentative D call TRBD1 (5 bases). Germline V gene data show CDR1 as SQVTM and CDR2 as ANQGSEA. This CDR3 region has 11 residues. In DNA form, the CDR3 reads TGCCTCATGGCAGGGTACAATGAGCAGTTCTTC. Protein sequence: CLMAGYNEQFF.

The chain recombines TRBV7-3 with TRBJ1-1; the D gene is possibly TRBD1 (5 bases). Trimming pared 1 base from V and 3 bases from J, leaving 6 bases between. The length of the CDR3 is 13 residues. The germline gives CDR1 SGHTA, CDR2 FQGTGA. The CDR3 here is CASSLMGDTEAFF. Here the CDR3 DNA reads TGTGCCAGCAGCTTAATGGGGGACACTGAAGCTTTCTTT.

This clone has a single count. The V and J genes are TRBV7-2 and TRBJ2-7; a weak D match, TRBD2 (5 bases). Germline assignment: CDR1 SGHTA and CDR2 FQGNSA. The V gene lost 4 bases and the J gene lost 8 bases, with 18 bases spanning the gap. This CDR3 has 14 residues. CDR3 nucleotide sequence: TGTGCCAGCAGCTCGAAGAGCGGACCGCTCCAGCAGTACTTC. It translates to CASSSKSGPLQQYF.

The chain recombines TRBV5-1 with TRBJ1-2; D call uncertain. Germline V gene lookup returns CDR1 SGHRS and CDR2 YFSETQ. This CDR3 has 15 residues. Trimming pared 0 bases from V and 0 bases from J, leaving 9 bases between. The CDR3 loop is CASSLALGANYGYTF. The CDR3 nucleotides are TGCGCCAGCAGCTTGGCGTTAGGAGCTAACTATGGCTACACCTTC.

This clone was seen more than once but under ten times. The chain recombines TRBV11-2 with TRBJ1-2; D gene unclear. V was cut by 6 bases and J by 4 bases, with 12 bases left in between. The germline V gene has CDR1 SGHAT and CDR2 FQNNGV. The CDR3 length is 13 residues. The chain's CDR3 is CASSKLNGYGYTF. CDR3 in DNA: TGTGCCAGCAGTAAACTTAACGGCTATGGCTACACCTTC.

This chain joins TRBV10-1 and TRBJ2-3; TRBD1 aligns across 9 bases. V shed 4 bases, J shed 5 bases, and the junction held 4 bases outside the gene matches. From germline, CDR1 is WNHNN and CDR2 SYGVQD (reference sequence). The length of the CDR3 is 14 residues. CDR3 coding DNA: TGCGCCAGCAGTGGCGACAGGGGGTTAGATACGCAGTATTTT. It encodes CASSGDRGLDTQYF.

This clone was seen just once. The V gene is TRBV27, the J gene TRBJ1-1, with 9 nucleotides matching TRBD1. The germline gives CDR1 MNHEY, CDR2 SMNVEV (reference sequence). V lost 5 bases, J lost 0 bases, and 10 bases stayed unmatched. CDR3 size: 17 residues. The CDR3 is CASSRLQGAGMNTEAFF. The CDR3 DNA is TGTGCCAGCAGTCGGCTACAGGGGGCAGGGATGAACACTGAAGCTTTCTTT.

The chain uses TRBV5-5 and TRBJ2-7; 7 positions agree with TRBD1. The CDR3 runs 16 residues. The J segment lost 1 base and the V segment lost 5 bases, leaving 12 bases of the junction unmatched. Germline assignment: CDR1 SGHKS and CDR2 YYEKEE (reference sequence). The CDR3 protein is CASSPHPGQLSYEQYF. The DNA for the CDR3 is TGTGCCAGCAGTCCTCACCCGGGACAGTTATCCTACGAGCAGTACTTC.

A few counts support this clone. The chain combines TRBV25-1 with TRBJ1-3, with TRBD1 matching 9 bases. The CDR3 runs 15 residues. The ends lost 9 bases at V and 0 bases at J; junction bases unmatched: 6. The germline CDR1 and CDR2 sequences are MGHDK and SYGVNS. The CDR3 DNA reads TGTGCCAGTGGGACAGGGCTTATCTCTGGAAACACCATATATTTT. It codes for CASGTGLISGNTIYF.

V and J are TRBV9 and TRBJ2-7; D is perhaps TRBD2 (5 bases). Germline lookup yields CDR1 SGDLS and CDR2 YYNGEE. V was trimmed by 0 bases and J by 0 bases, leaving 13 bases between them. The CDR3 is 16 residues long. The CDR3 here is CASSVAGSASSYEQYF. DNA for the CDR3: TGTGCCAGCAGCGTAGCGGGTAGCGCTAGCTCCTACGAGCAGTACTTC.

The chain combines TRBV4-2 with TRBJ2-7; tentatively, D is TRBD1 (6 bases). This CDR3 region has 15 residues. CDR1 is LGHNA, CDR2 YNFKEQ, per germline. Trimming shortened V by 3 bases and J by 4 bases, and 16 bases separated the two germline ends. CDR3 sequence (DNA): TGTGCCAGCAGCCAGCAGGGGACATCTATTTACGAGCAGTACTTC. Protein product: CASSQQGTSIYEQYF.

The chain joins TRBV4-2 to TRBJ2-1, with 7 bases identical to TRBD2. The germline gives CDR1 LGHNA, CDR2 YNFKEQ. The CDR3 runs to 15 residues. With 4 bases clipped from V and 2 bases from J, the junction kept 5 bases outside the gene matches. In nucleotides, the CDR3 is TGTGCCAGCAGCCCAAACGCGGGGGCCTACAATGAGCAGTTCTTC. It translates to CASSPNAGAYNEQFF.

The V call is TRBV7-3, the J call TRBJ1-2, with D possibly matching TRBD1 (6 bases). Germline V gene sequence: CDR1 SGHTA, CDR2 FQGTGA. The CDR3 has 14 residues. V was shortened by 2 bases and J by 0 bases, with 7 bases between the two germline ends. CDR3 residues: CASSLAGANYGYTF. In DNA, the CDR3 is TGTGCCAGCAGCTTAGCAGGGGCTAACTATGGCTACACCTTC.

The gene calls are TRBV7-3 and TRBJ2-2; D is unclear. This CDR3 is 15 amino acids long. Trimming shortened V by 6 bases and J by 4 bases, and 15 bases separated the two germline ends. Germline CDR1 reads SGHTA; CDR2 reads FQGTGA. The CDR3: CASRAGRWGTGELFF. The CDR3 coding sequence is TGTGCCAGCAGGGCTGGGCGGTGGGGCACCGGGGAGCTGTTTTTT.

The rearrangement links TRBV28 to TRBJ1-4; TRBD1 is a possible D gene (6 bases). CDR1 is MDHEN, CDR2 SYDVKM, per germline. Deletions cut 7 bases from V and 3 bases from J, with 18 bases between. The CDR3 sequence is 16 residues long. The DNA of the CDR3 is TGTGCCAGCACCCCCAGGGGAATTCTCCCTAATGAAAAACTGTTTTTT. Encoded protein: CASTPRGILPNEKLFF.

The J gene is TRBJ2-5, the V gene TRBV28; 8 positions match TRBD1. V was clipped by 7 bases and J by 5 bases; unmatched bases: 12. The CDR3 spans 15 residues. Germline V gives CDR1 MDHEN, CDR2 SYDVKM. CDR3 DNA sequence: TGTGCCAGCAAAAGCTGGACAGGGCTGTTTGAGACCCAGTACTTC. Its translation: CASKSWTGLFETQYF. Variable domain in full (rest from reference TRBV28 and TRBJ2-5): DVKVTQSSRYLVKRTGEKVFLECVQDMDHENMFWYRQDPGLGLRLIYFSYDVKMKEKGDIPEGYSVSREKKERFSLILESASTNQTSMYLCASKSWTGLFETQYFGPGTRLLVL.

J is TRBJ2-3 and V is TRBV6-1; D perhaps matches TRBD2 (5 bases). The ends were cut back, 7 bases at V and 4 bases at J, with 18 bases in the middle. CDR1 and CDR2 (germline): MNHNS, SASEGT. The CDR3 length is 15 residues. The CDR3 bases are TGTGCCAGCACACGGACTTTAATGCGTCCAGATACGCAGTATTTT. As protein: CASTRTLMRPDTQYF.

The chain employs TRBV7-3 and TRBJ2-2; TRBD2 aligns across 13 bases. CDR3 size: 16 residues. V shed 5 bases and J 5 bases; nucleotides not matched to a gene: 5. Per germline, CDR1 SGHTA and CDR2 FQGTGA. The DNA for the CDR3 is TGTGCCAGCAGCCTACTAGCGGGAGGGTTAACCGGGGAGCTGTTTTTT. Translating it yields CASSLLAGGLTGELFF.

The genes are TRBV18 and TRBJ1-1; D perhaps matches TRBD1 (5 bases). CDR3 length equals 15 residues. Trimming removed 0 bases at V and 5 bases at J, with 13 bases between. Per germline, CDR1 KGHSH and CDR2 LQKENI. This CDR3 is CASSPPSGGRTEAFF. The CDR3 nucleotides read TGTGCCAGCTCACCACCGTCGGGGGGGAGGACTGAAGCTTTCTTT. The complete variable domain, with remaining parts taken from reference TRBV18 and TRBJ1-1, reads NAGVMQNPRHLVRRRGQEARLRCSPMKGHSHVYWYRQLPEEGLKFMVYLQKENIIDESGMPKERFSAEFPKEGPSILRIQQVVRGDSAAYFCASSPPSGGRTEAFFGQGTRLTVV.

This rearrangement joins TRBV11-2 to TRBJ2-7; perhaps TRBD2 as D (6 bases). Deletions cut 6 bases from V and 0 bases from J, with 18 bases between. Germline values: CDR1 SGHAT, CDR2 FQNNGV. The CDR3 is made up of 16 amino acids. The CDR3 bases are TGTGCCAGCAGGCGTGTGTCCACTAGCTCCTCCTACGAGCAGTACTTC. It yields the protein CASRRVSTSSSYEQYF.

This clone has more than one count but fewer than ten. The chain couples TRBV6-1 to TRBJ1-1, with D possibly being TRBD1 (5 bases). Trimming stripped 3 bases from V and 4 bases from J, with 12 bases between. The CDR3 spans 14 residues. Germline CDR1 and CDR2: MNHNS and SASEGT. The CDR3 sequence: CASSEGPGATEAFF. CDR3 DNA sequence: TGTGCCAGCAGTGAGGGACCGGGCGCCACTGAAGCTTTCTTT.

This chain links TRBV29-1 with TRBJ2-3; D may match TRBD1 or TRBD2 (5 bases each). The CDR3 runs to 13 residues. Germline V gives CDR1 SQVTM, CDR2 ANQGSEA. Trimming pared 7 bases from V and 6 bases from J, leaving 17 bases between. In DNA form, the CDR3 reads TGCAGCGGGGGGACGAAACTACTGGATACGCAGTATTTT. Translation gives CSGGTKLLDTQYF.

This clone was recorded once. The rearrangement joins TRBV6-6 to TRBJ2-5; 8 bases line up with TRBD1. In germline, CDR1 is MNHNY, CDR2 SVGAGI (reference sequence). The CDR3 is made up of 14 amino acids. The trim removed 4 bases at V and 2 bases at J, leaving 3 bases unmatched. CDR3 sequence reads: CASSSGGSQETQYF. CDR3 nucleotide sequence: TGTGCCAGCAGTTCAGGGGGCTCGCAAGAGACCCAGTACTTC.

This clone was seen a handful of times. The chain recombines TRBV19 with TRBJ1-2; D remains ambiguous. Germline values: CDR1 LNHDA, CDR2 SQIVND (reference sequence). The CDR3 extends over 11 amino acids. V lost 0 bases and J 8 bases, leaving 4 bases between the germline ends. CDR3 residues: CASSIEDGYTF. The CDR3 DNA is TGTGCCAGTAGTATAGAGGACGGCTACACCTTC.

Worth noting for this clone: Other DNA variants within this sample encode the same CDR3. V is TRBV15 and J is TRBJ2-6; D ambiguous. This CDR3 spans 15 amino acids. In germline, CDR1 is LNHNV, CDR2 YYDKDF (reference sequence). The V end lost 1 base, the J end lost 1 base, and 5 bases lay between the germline ends. The chain's CDR3 is CATSRGGSGANVLTF. For the CDR3, the DNA is TGTGCCACCAGCAGAGGTGGGTCTGGGGCCAACGTCCTGACTTTC.

This chain links TRBV4-2 with TRBJ1-5; 7 nucleotides agree with TRBD1. The CDR3 consists of 17 residues. The V gene end was trimmed by 2 bases and the J gene end by 2 bases; junction bases not matched to a gene: 9. From germline, CDR1 is LGHNA and CDR2 YNFKEQ. The CDR3 region has the DNA TGTGCCAGCAGCCAAATTACAACCGGGACAGGCAATCAGCCCCAGCATTTT. Translating it yields CASSQITTGTGNQPQHF.

The rearrangement uses TRBV5-4 and TRBJ1-2, with TRBD1 as a possible D gene (5 bases). Germline values: CDR1 SGHNT, CDR2 YYREEE (reference sequence). The CDR3 covers 14 residues. The V end was cut by 4 bases, the J end by 4 bases, with 14 bases between. The CDR3 DNA reads TGTGCCAGCAGCGCAACAGGTGGTGGCTATGGCTACACCTTC. Translated: CASSATGGGYGYTF.

This clone was detected only once. The rearrangement joins TRBV7-5 to TRBJ1-5; TRBD1 is the table's D call and was not checked against the DNA. TRBV7-5 is flagged as a pseudogene. This CDR3 is 17 amino acids long. CDR3 in amino acids: CASSTPIDSLSNQPQHF. Here the CDR3 DNA reads TGTGCCAGCAGCACCCCGATCGACAGCTTAAGCAATCAGCCCCAGCATTTT.